This T cell receptor beta chain comes out of a study of post-analysis software for immune sequencing data. Unique molecular identifiers were present in the TCR beta cDNA libraries. TCRdb called the PCR reads again in MiXCR, with one record for every CDR3 protein. The table has 380,000 or so distinct CDR3 sequences, 30% to 45% seen once. This clonotype was seen only a few times. The antigen is undetermined. Trimming pared 0 bases from V and 2 bases from J, leaving 15 bases between. The CDR3 length is 17 residues. CDR1 is SGHTA and CDR2 is FQGNSA in the germline V gene. General study findings and limits: Five TRBV segments were significantly more frequent in patients than in controls. TRBV5-6, TRBV5-1 and TRBV20-1 were among these segments. Normalized Chao1 diversity was significantly lower in multiple sclerosis patients than in controls.

The chain has TRBV7-2 and TRBJ2-3; TRBD2 is a possible D gene (7 bases). This clonotype was obtained from a girl under 18 with multiple sclerosis. The specimen sequenced was blood. CDR3 protein: CASSLALGGALTDTQYF. The CDR3 nucleotides are TGTGCCAGCAGCTTAGCGTTGGGGGGGGCCCTCACAGATACGCAGTATTTT.